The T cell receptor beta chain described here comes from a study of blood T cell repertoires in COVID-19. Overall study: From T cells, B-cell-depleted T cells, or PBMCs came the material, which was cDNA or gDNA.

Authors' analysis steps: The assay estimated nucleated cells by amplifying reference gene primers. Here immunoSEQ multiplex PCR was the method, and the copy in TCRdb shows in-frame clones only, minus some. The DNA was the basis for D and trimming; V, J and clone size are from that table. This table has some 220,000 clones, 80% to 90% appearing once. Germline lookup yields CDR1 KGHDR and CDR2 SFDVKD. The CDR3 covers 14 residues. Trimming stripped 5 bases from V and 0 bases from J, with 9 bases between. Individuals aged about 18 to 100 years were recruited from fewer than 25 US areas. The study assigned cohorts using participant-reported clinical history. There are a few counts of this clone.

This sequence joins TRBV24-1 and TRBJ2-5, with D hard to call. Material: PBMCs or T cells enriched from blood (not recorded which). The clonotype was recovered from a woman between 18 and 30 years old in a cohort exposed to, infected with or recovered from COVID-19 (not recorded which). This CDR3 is CATSARNYQETQYF. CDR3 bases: TGTGCCACCAGTGCGAGGAATTACCAAGAGACCCAGTACTTC.